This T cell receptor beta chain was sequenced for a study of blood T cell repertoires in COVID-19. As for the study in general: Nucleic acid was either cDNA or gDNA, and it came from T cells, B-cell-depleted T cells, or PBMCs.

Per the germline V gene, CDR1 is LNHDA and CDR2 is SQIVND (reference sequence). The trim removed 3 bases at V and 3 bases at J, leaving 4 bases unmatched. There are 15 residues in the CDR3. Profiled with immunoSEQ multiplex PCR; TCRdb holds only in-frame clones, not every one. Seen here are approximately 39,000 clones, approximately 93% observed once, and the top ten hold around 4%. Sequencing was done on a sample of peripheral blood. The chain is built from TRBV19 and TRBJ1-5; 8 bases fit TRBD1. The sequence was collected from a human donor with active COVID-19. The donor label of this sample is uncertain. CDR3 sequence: CASSIAGGVNQPQHF. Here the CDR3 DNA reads TGTGCCAGTAGTATTGCAGGGGGCGTCAATCAGCCCCAGCATTTT.